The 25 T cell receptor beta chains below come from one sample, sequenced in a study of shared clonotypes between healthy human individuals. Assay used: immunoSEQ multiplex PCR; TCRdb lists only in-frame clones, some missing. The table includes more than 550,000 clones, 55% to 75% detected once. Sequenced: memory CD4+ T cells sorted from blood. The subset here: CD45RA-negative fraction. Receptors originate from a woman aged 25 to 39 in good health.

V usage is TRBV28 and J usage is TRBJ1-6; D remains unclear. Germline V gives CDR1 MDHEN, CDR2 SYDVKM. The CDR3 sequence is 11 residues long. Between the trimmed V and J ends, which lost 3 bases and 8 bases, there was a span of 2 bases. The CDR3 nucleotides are TGTGCCAGCAGTTTTTATTCACCCCTCCACTTT. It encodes CASSFYSPLHF.

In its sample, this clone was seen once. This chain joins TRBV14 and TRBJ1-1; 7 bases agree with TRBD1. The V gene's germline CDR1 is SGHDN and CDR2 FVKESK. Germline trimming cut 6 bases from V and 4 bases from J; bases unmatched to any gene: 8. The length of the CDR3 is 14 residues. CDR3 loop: CASRQPGQSTEAFF. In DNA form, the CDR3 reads TGTGCCAGCAGGCAACCGGGACAGAGCACTGAAGCTTTCTTT.

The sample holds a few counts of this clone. CDR3 in DNA: TGTGCCAGCAGTTCACATGGTGTTAACTATGGCTACACCTTC. Its protein is CASSSHGVNYGYTF. This chain links TRBV6-5 with TRBJ1-2; D unclear. The V gene lost 4 bases and the J gene lost 1 base, with 10 bases spanning the gap. This CDR3 region has 14 residues. Germline CDR1 and CDR2: MNHEY and SVGAGI.

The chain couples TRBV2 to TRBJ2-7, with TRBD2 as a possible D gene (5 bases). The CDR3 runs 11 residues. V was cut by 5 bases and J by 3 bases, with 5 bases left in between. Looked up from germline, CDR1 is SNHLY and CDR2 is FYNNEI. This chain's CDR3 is CASSRGYEQYF. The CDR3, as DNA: TGTGCCAGCAGTCGGGGCTACGAGCAGTACTTC.

CDR3 nucleotide sequence: TGTGCCAGCAAAGAGAACAGCTCACCCCCCTATGGCTACACCTTC. This encodes CASKENSSPPYGYTF. The chain carries TRBV2 and TRBJ1-2; D call uncertain. The germline V gene encodes CDR1 SNHLY and CDR2 FYNNEI. The CDR3 covers 15 residues. The V end lost 7 bases, the J end lost 4 bases, and 19 bases lay between the germline ends.

CDR3 DNA: TGTGCCAGCAGCTTGGGGACTAGCGGGGGGATCTACGAGCAGTACTTC. It encodes CASSLGTSGGIYEQYF. The chain is built from TRBV7-2 and TRBJ2-7, with 15 positions matching TRBD2. V trimming: 3 bases; J trimming: 3 bases; junction bases outside the gene matches: 3. Germline loops: CDR1 SGHTA, CDR2 FQGNSA. This CDR3 has 16 residues. Looking up the rest from reference TRBV7-2 and TRBJ2-7 gives the full variable domain: GAGVSQSPSNKVTEKGKDVELRCDPISGHTALYWYRQSLGQGLEFLIYFQGNSAPDKSGLPSDRFSAERTGGSVSTLTIQRTQQEDSAVYLCASSLGTSGGIYEQYFGPGTRLTVT.

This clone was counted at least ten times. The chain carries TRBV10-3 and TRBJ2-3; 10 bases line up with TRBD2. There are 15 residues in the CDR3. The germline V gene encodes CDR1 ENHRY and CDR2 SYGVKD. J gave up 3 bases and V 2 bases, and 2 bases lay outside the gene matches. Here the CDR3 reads CAISEGTSATDTQYF. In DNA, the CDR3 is TGTGCCATCAGTGAGGGGACTAGCGCTACAGATACGCAGTATTTT.

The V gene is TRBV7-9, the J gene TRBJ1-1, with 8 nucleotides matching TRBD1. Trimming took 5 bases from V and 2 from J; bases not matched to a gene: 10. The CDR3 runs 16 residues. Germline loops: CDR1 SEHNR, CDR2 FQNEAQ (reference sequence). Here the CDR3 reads CASSKRQGRGNTEAFF. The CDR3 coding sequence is TGTGCCAGCAGCAAGCGACAGGGGAGGGGCAACACTGAAGCTTTCTTT.

The CDR3 DNA sequence: TGCGCCAGCAGCGTCAACAGGGTCGAGGATGAGCAGTTCTTC. It yields the protein CASSVNRVEDEQFF. The chain carries TRBV5-1 and TRBJ2-1; possibly TRBD1 for D (6 bases). The germline CDR1 and CDR2 sequences are SGHRS and YFSETQ. The CDR3 is made up of 14 amino acids. Trimming pared 4 bases from V and 8 bases from J, leaving 16 bases between.

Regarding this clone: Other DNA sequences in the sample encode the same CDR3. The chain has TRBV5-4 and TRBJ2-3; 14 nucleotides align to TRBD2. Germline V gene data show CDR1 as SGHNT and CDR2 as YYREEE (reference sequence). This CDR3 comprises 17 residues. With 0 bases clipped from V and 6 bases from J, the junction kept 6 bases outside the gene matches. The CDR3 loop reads CASSLGGLAGDTDTQYF. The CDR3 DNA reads TGTGCCAGCAGCTTGGGGGGACTAGCGGGAGACACCGATACGCAGTATTTT.

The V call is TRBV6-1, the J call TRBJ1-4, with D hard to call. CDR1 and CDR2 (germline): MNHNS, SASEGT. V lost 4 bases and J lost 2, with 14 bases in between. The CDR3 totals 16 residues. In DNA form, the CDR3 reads TGTGCCAGCAGTGTCCAGGTGCCAGGTACTAATGAAAAACTGTTTTTT. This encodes CASSVQVPGTNEKLFF.

CDR3 sequence (DNA): TGTGCCAGCAAGGGATTACAGGGACCCGAGCAGTACTTC. Its translation: CASKGLQGPEQYF. The gene calls are TRBV2 and TRBJ2-5, with a possible D match to TRBD1 (6 bases). The DNA end is more similar to TRBJ2-7, so the J call may be wrong. Germline CDR1 and CDR2: SNHLY and FYNNEI. The CDR3 extends over 13 amino acids.

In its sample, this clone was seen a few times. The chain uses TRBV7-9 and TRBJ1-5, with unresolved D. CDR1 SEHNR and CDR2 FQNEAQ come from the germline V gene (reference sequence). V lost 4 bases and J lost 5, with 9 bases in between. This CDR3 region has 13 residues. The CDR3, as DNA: TGTGCCAGCAGCTCTAGCAGCGATCAGCCCCAGCATTTT. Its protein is CASSSSSDQPQHF.

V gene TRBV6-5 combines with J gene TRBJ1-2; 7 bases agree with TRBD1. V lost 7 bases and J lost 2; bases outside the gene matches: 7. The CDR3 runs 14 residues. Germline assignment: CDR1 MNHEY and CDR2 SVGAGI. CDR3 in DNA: TGTGCCAGCAACCCGGACAGGTCAAACTATGGCTACACCTTC. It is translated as CASNPDRSNYGYTF.

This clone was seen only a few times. The CDR3 DNA is TGCGCCAGCAGCCGAGACCACGGGGCCTACAATGAGCAGTTCTTC. Amino acids: CASSRDHGAYNEQFF. The rearrangement uses TRBV5-1 and TRBJ2-1, with TRBD2 as a possible D gene (5 bases). V was trimmed by 4 bases and J by 2 bases, leaving 13 bases between them. The CDR3 spans 15 residues. Germline V lookup: CDR1 SGHRS, CDR2 YFSETQ.

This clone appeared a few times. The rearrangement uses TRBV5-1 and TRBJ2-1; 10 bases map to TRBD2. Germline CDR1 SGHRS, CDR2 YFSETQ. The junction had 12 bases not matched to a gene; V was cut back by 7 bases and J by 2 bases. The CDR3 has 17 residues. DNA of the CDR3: TGCGCCAGCCGTACGGACCGAAGCGGGAGGGCCTACAATGAGCAGTTCTTC. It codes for CASRTDRSGRAYNEQFF.

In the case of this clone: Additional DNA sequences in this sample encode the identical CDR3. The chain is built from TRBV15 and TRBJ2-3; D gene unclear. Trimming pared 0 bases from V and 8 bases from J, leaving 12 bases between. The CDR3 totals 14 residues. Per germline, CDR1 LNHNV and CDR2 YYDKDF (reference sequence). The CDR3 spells CATSREVVLGTQYF. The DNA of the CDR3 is TGTGCCACCAGCAGAGAGGTTGTTTTGGGTACGCAGTATTTT.

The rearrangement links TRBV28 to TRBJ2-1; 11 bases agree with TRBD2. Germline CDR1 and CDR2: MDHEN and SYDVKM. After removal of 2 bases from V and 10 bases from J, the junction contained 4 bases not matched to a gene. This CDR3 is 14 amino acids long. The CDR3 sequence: CASSLLAGGKEQFF. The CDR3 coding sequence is TGTGCCAGCAGTTTACTAGCGGGAGGCAAAGAGCAGTTCTTC.

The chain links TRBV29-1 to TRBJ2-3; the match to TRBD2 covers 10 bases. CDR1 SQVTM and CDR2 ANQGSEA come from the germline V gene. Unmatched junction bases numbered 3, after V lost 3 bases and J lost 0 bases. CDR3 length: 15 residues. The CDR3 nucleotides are TGCAGCGTTGAGGGGACTAGCGAAAGCACAGATACGCAGTATTTT. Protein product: CSVEGTSESTDTQYF.

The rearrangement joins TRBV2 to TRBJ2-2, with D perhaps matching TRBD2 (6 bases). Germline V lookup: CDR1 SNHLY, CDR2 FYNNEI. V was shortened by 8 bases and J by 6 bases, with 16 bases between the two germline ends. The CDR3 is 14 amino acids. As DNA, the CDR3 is TGTGCCAGCGGCGGGATCACGGGGGCCGGGGAGCTGTTTTTT. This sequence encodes CASGGITGAGELFF.

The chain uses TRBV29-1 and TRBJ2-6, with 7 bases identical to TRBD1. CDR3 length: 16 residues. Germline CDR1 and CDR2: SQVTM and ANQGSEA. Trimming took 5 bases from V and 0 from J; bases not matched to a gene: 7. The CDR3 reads CSVLDRVDSGANVLTF. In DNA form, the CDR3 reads TGCAGCGTTCTTGACAGGGTGGACTCTGGGGCCAACGTCCTGACTTTC.

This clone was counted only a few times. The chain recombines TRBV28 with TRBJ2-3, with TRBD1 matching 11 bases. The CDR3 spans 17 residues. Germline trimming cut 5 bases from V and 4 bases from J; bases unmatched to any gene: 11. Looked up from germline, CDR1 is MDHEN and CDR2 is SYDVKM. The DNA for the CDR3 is TGTGCCAGCAGTAATCCCAAAGGACAGGGGGCATCAGATACGCAGTATTTT. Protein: CASSNPKGQGASDTQYF.

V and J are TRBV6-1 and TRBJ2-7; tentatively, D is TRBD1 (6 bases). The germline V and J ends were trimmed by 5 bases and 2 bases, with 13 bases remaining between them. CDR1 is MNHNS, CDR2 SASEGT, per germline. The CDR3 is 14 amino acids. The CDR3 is CASSPNRAPYEQYF. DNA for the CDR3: TGTGCCAGCAGTCCAAACAGGGCTCCCTACGAGCAGTACTTC.

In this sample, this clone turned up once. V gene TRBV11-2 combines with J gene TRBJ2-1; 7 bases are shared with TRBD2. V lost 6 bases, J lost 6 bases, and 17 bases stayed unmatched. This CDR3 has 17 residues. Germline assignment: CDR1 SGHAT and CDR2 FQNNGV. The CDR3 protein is CASRRLGDVGGPNEQFF. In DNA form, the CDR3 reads TGTGCCAGCAGGCGTCTGGGGGACGTGGGAGGGCCCAATGAGCAGTTCTTC.

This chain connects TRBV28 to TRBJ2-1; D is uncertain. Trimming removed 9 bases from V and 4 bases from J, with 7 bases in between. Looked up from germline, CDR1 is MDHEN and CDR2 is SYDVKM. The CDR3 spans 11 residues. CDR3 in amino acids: CASGEYNEQFF. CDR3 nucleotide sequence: TGTGCCAGTGGGGAATACAATGAGCAGTTCTTC.